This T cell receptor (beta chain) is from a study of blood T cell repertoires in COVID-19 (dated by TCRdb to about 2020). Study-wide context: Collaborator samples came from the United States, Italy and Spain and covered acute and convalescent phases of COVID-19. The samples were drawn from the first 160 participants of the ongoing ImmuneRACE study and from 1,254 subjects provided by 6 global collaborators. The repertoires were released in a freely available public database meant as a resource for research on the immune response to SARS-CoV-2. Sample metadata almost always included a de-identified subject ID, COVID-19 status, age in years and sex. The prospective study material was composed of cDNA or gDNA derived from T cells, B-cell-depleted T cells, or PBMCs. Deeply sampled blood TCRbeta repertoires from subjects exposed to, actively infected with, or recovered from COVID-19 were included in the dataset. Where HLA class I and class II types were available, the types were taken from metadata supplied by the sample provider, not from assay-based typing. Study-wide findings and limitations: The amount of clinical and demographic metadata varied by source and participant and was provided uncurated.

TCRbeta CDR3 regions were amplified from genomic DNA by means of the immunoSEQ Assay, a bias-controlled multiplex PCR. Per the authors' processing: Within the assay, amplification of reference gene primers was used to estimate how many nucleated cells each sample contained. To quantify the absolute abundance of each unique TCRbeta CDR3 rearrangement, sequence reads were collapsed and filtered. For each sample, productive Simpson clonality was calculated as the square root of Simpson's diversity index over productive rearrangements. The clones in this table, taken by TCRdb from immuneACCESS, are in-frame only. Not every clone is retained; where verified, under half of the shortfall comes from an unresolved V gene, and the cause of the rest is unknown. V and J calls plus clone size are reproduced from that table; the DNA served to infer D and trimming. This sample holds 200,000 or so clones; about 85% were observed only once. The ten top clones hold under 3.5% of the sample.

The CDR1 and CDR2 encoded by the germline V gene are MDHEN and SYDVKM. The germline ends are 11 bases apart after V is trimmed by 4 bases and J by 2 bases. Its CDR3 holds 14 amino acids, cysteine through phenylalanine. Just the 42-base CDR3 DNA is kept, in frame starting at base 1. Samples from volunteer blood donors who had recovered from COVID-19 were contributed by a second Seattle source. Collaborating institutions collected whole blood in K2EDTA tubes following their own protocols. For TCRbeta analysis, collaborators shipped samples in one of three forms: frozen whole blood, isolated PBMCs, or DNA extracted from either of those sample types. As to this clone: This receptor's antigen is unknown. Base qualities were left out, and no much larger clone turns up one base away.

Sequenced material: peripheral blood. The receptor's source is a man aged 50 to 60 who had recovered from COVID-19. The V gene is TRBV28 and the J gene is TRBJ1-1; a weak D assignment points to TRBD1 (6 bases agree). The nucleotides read TGTGCCAGCAGTTCGACAGGATTAAACACTGAAGCTTTCTTT. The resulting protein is CASSSTGLNTEAFF. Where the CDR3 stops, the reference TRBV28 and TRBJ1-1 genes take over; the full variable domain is DVKVTQSSRYLVKRTGEKVFLECVQDMDHENMFWYRQDPGLGLRLIYFSYDVKMKEKGDIPEGYSVSREKKERFSLILESASTNQTSMYLCASSSTGLNTEAFFGQGTRLTVV.